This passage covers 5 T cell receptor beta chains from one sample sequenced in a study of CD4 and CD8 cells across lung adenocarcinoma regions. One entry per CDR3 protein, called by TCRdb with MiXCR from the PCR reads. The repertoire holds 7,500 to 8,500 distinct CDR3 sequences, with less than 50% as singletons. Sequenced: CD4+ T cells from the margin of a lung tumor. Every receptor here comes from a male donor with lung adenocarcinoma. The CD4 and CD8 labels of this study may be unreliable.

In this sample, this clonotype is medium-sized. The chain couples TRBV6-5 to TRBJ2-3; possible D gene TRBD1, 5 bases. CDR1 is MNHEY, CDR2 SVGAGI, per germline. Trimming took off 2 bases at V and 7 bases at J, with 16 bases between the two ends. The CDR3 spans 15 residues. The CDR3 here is CASSYEAGKGNTQYF. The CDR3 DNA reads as TGTGCCAGCAGTTACGAGGCAGGGAAGGGGAATACGCAGTATTTT.

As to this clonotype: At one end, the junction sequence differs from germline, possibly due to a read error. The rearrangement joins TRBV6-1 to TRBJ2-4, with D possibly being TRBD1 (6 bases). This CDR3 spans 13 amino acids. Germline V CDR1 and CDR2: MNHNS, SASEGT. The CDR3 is CASSERGKSIQYF. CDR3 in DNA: TGTGCCAGCAGTGAGAGGGGGAAAAGCATTCAGTACTTC.

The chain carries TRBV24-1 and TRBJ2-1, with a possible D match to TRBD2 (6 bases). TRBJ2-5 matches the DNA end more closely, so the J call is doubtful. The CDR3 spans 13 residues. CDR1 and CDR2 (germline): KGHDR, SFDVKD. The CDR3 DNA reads TGTGCCACCAGCGAGGAGGGCCGGGAGACCCAGTACTTC. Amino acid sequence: CATSEEGRETQYF.

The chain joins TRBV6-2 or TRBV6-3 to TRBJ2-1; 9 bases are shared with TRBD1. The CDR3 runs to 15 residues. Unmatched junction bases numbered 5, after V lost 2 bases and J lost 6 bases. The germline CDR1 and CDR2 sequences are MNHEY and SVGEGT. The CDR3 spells CASSYGTGSANEQFF. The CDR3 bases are TGTGCCAGCAGTTACGGGACAGGGTCGGCCAATGAGCAGTTCTTC.

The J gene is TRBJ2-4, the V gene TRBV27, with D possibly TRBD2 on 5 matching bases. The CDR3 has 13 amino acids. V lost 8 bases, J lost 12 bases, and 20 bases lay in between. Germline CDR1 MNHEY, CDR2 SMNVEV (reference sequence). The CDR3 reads CASGVGAKDTQYF. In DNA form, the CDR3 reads TGTGCCAGCGGTGTGGGAGCCAAAGATACTCAGTACTTC.